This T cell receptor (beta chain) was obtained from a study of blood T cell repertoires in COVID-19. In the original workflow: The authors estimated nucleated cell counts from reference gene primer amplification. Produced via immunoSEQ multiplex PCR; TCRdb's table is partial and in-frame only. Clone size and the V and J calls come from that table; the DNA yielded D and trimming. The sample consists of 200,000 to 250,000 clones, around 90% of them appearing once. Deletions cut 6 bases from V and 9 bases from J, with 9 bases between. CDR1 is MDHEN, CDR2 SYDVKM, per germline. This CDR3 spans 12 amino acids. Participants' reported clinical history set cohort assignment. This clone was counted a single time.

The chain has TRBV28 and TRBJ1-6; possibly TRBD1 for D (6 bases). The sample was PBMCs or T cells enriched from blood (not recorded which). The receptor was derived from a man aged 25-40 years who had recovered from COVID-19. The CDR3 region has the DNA TGTGCCAGCAGCTCACAGGGTTCACCCCTCCACTTT. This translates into CASSSQGSPLHF.